The source of this TCR beta chain is a study of OX40 agonist ivuxolimab in advanced cancers. In the study overall: Partial responses were seen in three patients, one with hepatocellular carcinoma and two with cutaneous melanoma.

The CDR3 has 14 amino acids. Germline CDR1 MDHEN, CDR2 SYDVKM. V lost 7 bases to trimming and J lost 3 bases, with 13 bases between them. TCRdb's table, derived via immunoSEQ multiplex PCR, lists solely in-frame clones and lacks some. The sample consists of fewer than 80,000 clones, roughly 81% of them appearing once. The sample was CD4+ or CD8+ T cells sorted from blood, taken in a trial of the OX40 agonist ivuxolimab. The sequence came from an adult with an advanced solid tumor such as melanoma, head and neck, liver or kidney cancer. This chain connects TRBV28 to TRBJ1-5; the D gene is possibly TRBD1 (6 bases). The DNA of the CDR3 is TGTGCCAGCATTGACAGGACGCACAATCAGCCCCAGCATTTT. It encodes CASIDRTHNQPQHF.